In its sample, the clone carrying this T cell receptor (beta chain) was seen many times. The CDR3 regions of TCR beta were amplified from RNA transcripts. A set of HTBI primers served as the primers for a first-round RT-PCR of the TCR CDR3. Each CDR3 protein gets one entry after TCRdb re-called the multiplex PCR reads with MiXCR. The sample holds about 410,000 distinct CDR3 sequences, 14% seen once. This entry comes from a study of T cells in Graves' hyperthyroidism and ophthalmopathy. This CDR3 region has 15 residues. CDR1 is LNHNV, CDR2 YYDKDF, per germline (reference sequence). Trimming left V 5 bases short and J 3 bases short, with 14 bases between.

The clonotype was recovered from a woman aged 25 to 45 with Graves' ophthalmopathy. Material: blood. V is TRBV15 and J is TRBJ2-1; D is undetermined. CDR3 amino acids: CATSPRDPVYNEQFF. Here the CDR3 DNA reads TGTGCCACCAGCCCCCGAGACCCCGTCTACAATGAGCAGTTCTTC.